Listed here are 10 T cell receptor beta chains from one sample, sequenced in a study of cytomegalovirus exposure and HLA in healthy donors (dated by TCRdb to the late 2010s). The protocol used for the library was the immunoSEQ multiplex PCR assay. TCRdb provides this immuneACCESS table in a form limited to in-frame rearrangements. Some clones are lacking; in checked studies, under half of them reflect an unresolved V gene, and why the rest are absent is not known. Here the sample has 130,000 to 150,000 clones; about nine tenths occur a single time. The ten biggest clones cover roughly 6.5% of the sample. The specimen was PBMCs. These TCRs come from a woman aged 30 to 39 in good health and CMV-seropositive.

This sequence joins TRBV6-5 and TRBJ2-5; D remains unclear. From germline, CDR1 is MNHEY and CDR2 SVGAGI. The CDR3 length is 13 residues. V lost 6 bases and J lost 0, with 8 bases in between. CDR3 coding DNA: TGTGCCAGCAGCGAGGTGTACCAAGAGACCCAGTACTTC. It translates to CASSEVYQETQYF.

This clone has only one observation. The chain couples TRBV6-6 to TRBJ2-7; 13 nucleotides agree with TRBD2. The CDR3 has 13 amino acids. Germline V gene lookup returns CDR1 MNHNY and CDR2 SVGAGI (reference sequence). The trim removed 5 bases at V and 5 bases at J, leaving 0 bases unmatched. This chain's CDR3 is CASSGLAGDEQYF. CDR3 DNA sequence: TGTGCCAGCAGTGGACTAGCGGGAGACGAGCAGTACTTC.

The chain combines TRBV6-5 with TRBJ2-1; D possibly corresponds to TRBD2 (6 bases). The V end lost 5 bases, the J end lost 9 bases, and 14 bases lay between the germline ends. This CDR3 contains 13 residues. CDR1 MNHEY and CDR2 SVGAGI come from the germline V gene. The CDR3 protein is CASSAGLGSEQFF. The DNA for the CDR3 is TGTGCCAGCAGTGCGGGGCTAGGAAGTGAGCAGTTCTTC.

The chain combines TRBV5-4 with TRBJ2-3, with 10 bases identical to TRBD1. The V segment lost 4 bases and the J segment 4 bases; nucleotides outside the gene matches: 12. The germline V gene encodes CDR1 SGHNT and CDR2 YYREEE (reference sequence). This CDR3 has 17 residues. CDR3 nucleotide sequence: TGTGCCAGCAGCACGCTCCAGGACAGGGGGAAGGCAGATACGCAGTATTTT. Its translation: CASSTLQDRGKADTQYF.

DNA for the CDR3: TGTGCCAGTAGCAACGGGGGGAACACTGAAGCTTTCTTT. Protein sequence: CASSNGGNTEAFF. The rearrangement joins TRBV19 to TRBJ1-1; a possible D gene is TRBD1 (5 bases). V dropped 6 bases and J dropped 1 base, with 9 bases sitting between them. Germline-derived CDR1 and CDR2 are LNHDA and SQIVND (reference sequence). The CDR3 is made up of 13 amino acids.

CDR3 coding DNA: TGTGCCAGCCCGGGACTAGAGGGGCCAGATACGCAGTATTTT. The encoded protein is CASPGLEGPDTQYF. The chain uses TRBV5-4 and TRBJ2-3; TRBD2 aligns across 8 bases. From germline, CDR1 is SGHNT and CDR2 YYREEE (reference sequence). CDR3 length equals 14 residues. J lost 4 bases, V lost 7 bases, and 8 bases had no gene match.

This sequence joins TRBV5-6 and TRBJ1-2, with 8 bases identical to TRBD1. CDR3 size: 14 residues. CDR1 and CDR2 from the germline V gene are SGHDT and YYEEEE. Trimming took 2 bases from V and 6 from J; bases not matched to a gene: 6. DNA for the CDR3: TGTGCCAGCAGCTTCGTTTCAGGGGGCAATGGCTACACCTTC. Translated, it gives CASSFVSGGNGYTF.

This chain uses TRBV4-1 with TRBJ2-1; a possible D gene is TRBD2 (5 bases). This CDR3 contains 13 residues. V shed 3 bases and J shed 10 bases, with 13 bases lying between them. Germline values: CDR1 MGHRA, CDR2 YSYEKL. The CDR3 is CASSQRFGGEQFF. CDR3 nucleotide sequence: TGCGCCAGCAGCCAGAGATTTGGAGGAGAGCAGTTCTTC.

This chain connects TRBV5-6 to TRBJ1-1; D gene uncertain. The germline CDR1 and CDR2 sequences are SGHDT and YYEEEE. CDR3 size: 13 residues. Deletions cut 6 bases from V and 1 base from J, with 10 bases between. Written as DNA, the CDR3 is TGTGCCAGCACCCAGGTGGGGAACACTGAAGCTTTCTTT. Translating gives CASTQVGNTEAFF.

The V gene is TRBV6-5, the J gene TRBJ2-7; perhaps TRBD1 as D (5 bases). Per the germline V gene, CDR1 is MNHEY and CDR2 is SVGAGI. V dropped 2 bases and J dropped 5 bases, with 10 bases sitting between them. This CDR3 comprises 13 residues. The CDR3 here is CASSYVGQDEQYF. Here the CDR3 DNA reads TGTGCCAGCAGTTACGTGGGGCAGGACGAGCAGTACTTC.